This paragraph reports one T cell receptor (beta chain). There are many counts of this clonotype. The antigen this receptor binds is unknown. No base quality values were provided; no much bigger clone lies one nucleotide off. These data come from a study of tumor-infiltrating lymphocytes in oesophageal squamous cell carcinoma (dated by TCRdb to between 2015 and 2016). To prepare the library, PCR was applied. Instrument used: Illumina HiSeq 2000. TCRdb ran its own pipeline on the public reads, namely fastp trimming at Q25 and MiXCR clone calling, and kept in-frame beta chains. Every CDR3 protein is listed once, alongside the most common genes and DNA of its rows. The sample profile shows 3,500 or so distinct CDR3 sequences; 16% of them were found once. Roughly 25% of the sample is held by the ten biggest clonotypes. From the cysteine through the phenylalanine, the CDR3 covers 14 amino acids. Left in the record is the CDR3 DNA by itself, 42 bases read in frame from the first base. The trim is 3 bases for V and 8 bases for J, with a gap of 13 bases between the germline ends. Via the germline V gene (reference sequence), CDR1 is LNHDA and CDR2 SQIVND.

This receptor chain uses TRBV19 and TRBJ1-4; no confident D gene assignment can be made. The TCR was taken from a male donor with esophageal squamous cell carcinoma. The sequencing input was esophageal tumor tissue. CDR3 region: CASSILGDSEKLFF. The nucleotide sequence is TGTGCCAGTAGTATTCTCGGAGACTCGGAAAAACTGTTTTTT.